Following are 16 T cell receptor beta chains from one sample sequenced in a study of T cell responses to AZD1222 COVID-19 vaccine. Profiling relied on immunoSEQ multiplex PCR, and the TCRdb table lists in-frame clones only, not all of them. Here the sample spans roughly 44,000 clones, approximately 86% being singletons. The input for sequencing was peripheral blood, taken on day 0 of AZD1222 vaccination. The receptor source for this set is an adult in good health.

This clone was seen a single time. The rearrangement links TRBV28 to TRBJ1-5; D might be TRBD1 (5 bases). Germline CDR1 and CDR2: MDHEN and SYDVKM. V was shortened by 5 bases and J by 7 bases, with 15 bases between the two germline ends. The CDR3 loop spans 14 amino acids. DNA for the CDR3: TGTGCCAGCAGTCCCCCCAGGGTACGGCAGCCCCAGCATTTT. The encoded protein is CASSPPRVRQPQHF.

The V call is TRBV21-1, the J call TRBJ2-4; TRBD1 was called by the table and not checked on the DNA. TRBV21-1 is a listed pseudogene. CDR3 length: 14 residues. The CDR3 reads CASIRGRAKNIQYF. The CDR3 region has the DNA TGTGCCAGCATCAGGGGGAGGGCCAAAAACATTCAGTACTTC.

This chain joins TRBV3-1 (or the pseudogene TRBV3-2) and TRBJ1-6, with D perhaps matching TRBD1 (6 bases). V was trimmed by 2 bases and J by 1 base, leaving 9 bases between them. Germline loops: CDR1 LGHDT, CDR2 YNNKEL (reference sequence). This CDR3 is 16 amino acids long. CDR3 protein: CASSQIGGSYNSPLHF. The DNA of the CDR3 is TGTGCCAGCAGCCAAATAGGGGGGTCCTATAATTCACCCCTCCACTTT.

A single count supports this clone. The chain couples TRBV10-3 to TRBJ1-4, with D unresolved. Trimming removed 9 bases at V and 8 bases at J, with 19 bases between. This CDR3 region has 14 residues. CDR1 is ENHRY, CDR2 SYGVKD, per germline. CDR3 bases: TGTGCCATAAGTAGTCGAATAGGGTCCGAAAAACTGTTTTTT. The encoded protein is CAISSRIGSEKLFF.

This CDR3 reads CATSDEDYEQYF. The DNA of the CDR3 is TGTGCCACCAGTGATGAGGACTACGAGCAGTACTTC. The V and J genes are TRBV24-1 and TRBJ2-7; no definite D call. The CDR3 has 12 amino acids. Between the trimmed V and J ends, which lost 3 bases and 3 bases, there was a span of 5 bases. CDR1 and CDR2 from the germline V gene are KGHDR and SFDVKD.

The chain has TRBV5-1 and TRBJ2-7; D may be TRBD1 or TRBD2 (5 bases each). The V end lost 3 bases, the J end lost 11 bases, and 18 bases lay between the germline ends. The CDR3 has 13 amino acids. Germline CDR1 is SGHRS and CDR2 is YFSETQ. CDR3: CASSSVGDRNKYF. CDR3 DNA sequence: TGCGCCAGCAGCTCGGTGGGGGACCGTAATAAGTACTTC.

V usage is TRBV24-1 and J usage is TRBJ2-2; D is ambiguous. The CDR3 is 14 residues long. Trimming stripped 7 bases from V and 1 base from J, with 9 bases between. Germline CDR1 KGHDR, CDR2 SFDVKD. CDR3 loop: CATRAGGNTGELFF. In DNA form, the CDR3 reads TGTGCCACCAGGGCAGGCGGGAACACCGGGGAGCTGTTTTTT.

J is TRBJ2-7 and V is TRBV7-9; D might be TRBD1 (6 bases). From germline, CDR1 is SEHNR and CDR2 FQNEAQ (reference sequence). With 6 bases removed from V and 7 bases from J, the gap between germline ends came to 16 bases. CDR3 length equals 13 residues. CDR3 protein: CASSQVGAGEQYF. The CDR3 nucleotides are TGTGCCAGCAGTCAAGTGGGGGCAGGGGAGCAGTACTTC.

The chain carries TRBV3-1 (or the pseudogene TRBV3-2) and TRBJ1-4, with a possible D match to TRBD1 (5 bases). V was cut by 6 bases and J by 8 bases, with 10 bases left in between. CDR1 and CDR2 (germline): LGHDT, YNNKEL (reference sequence). This CDR3 is built from 12 residues. The DNA of the CDR3 is TGTGCCAGCAGACTGGGGGGGGAAAAACTGTTTTTT. Translating gives CASRLGGEKLFF.

The chain has TRBV11-2 and TRBJ2-3; 15 bases map to TRBD2. V trimming: 1 base; J trimming: 4 bases; junction bases outside the gene matches: 0. The CDR3 covers 16 residues. CDR1 is SGHAT and CDR2 is FQNNGV in the germline V gene. CDR3 bases: TGTGCCAGCAGCTTAGGGACTAGCGGGGGGGCAGATACGCAGTATTTT. As protein: CASSLGTSGGADTQYF.

The V gene is TRBV6-2 or TRBV6-3, the J gene TRBJ2-3; TRBD2 aligns across 12 bases. V was clipped by 5 bases and J by 1 base; unmatched bases: 7. The CDR3 runs to 17 residues. Germline V gene data show CDR1 as MNHEY and CDR2 as SVGEGT. The CDR3 sequence is CASSNLRLAGGTDTQYF. The CDR3, as DNA: TGTGCCAGCAGTAACCTCAGACTAGCGGGGGGCACAGATACGCAGTATTTT.

V usage is TRBV24-1 and J usage is TRBJ1-5, with TRBD1 as a possible D gene (5 bases). CDR1 is KGHDR and CDR2 is SFDVKD in the germline V gene. Between the trimmed V and J ends, which lost 4 bases and 7 bases, there was a span of 16 bases. The CDR3 is 15 amino acids. The CDR3 is CATSDSTGLVQPQHF. In nucleotides, the CDR3 is TGTGCCACCAGTGACTCAACAGGACTTGTACAGCCCCAGCATTTT.

The chain combines TRBV3-1 (or the pseudogene TRBV3-2) with TRBJ2-2; D unresolved. From germline, CDR1 is LGHDT and CDR2 YNNKEL (reference sequence). CDR3 length: 15 residues. V was clipped by 0 bases and J by 2 bases, with 7 bases between them. CDR3 amino acids: CASSQEAFNTGELFF. The DNA for the CDR3 is TGTGCCAGCAGCCAAGAAGCGTTTAACACCGGGGAGCTGTTTTTT.

The J gene is TRBJ1-1, the V gene TRBV6-5; D is ambiguous. Trimming cost V 2 bases and J 5 bases, with 12 bases left between them. Germline-derived CDR1 and CDR2 are MNHEY and SVGAGI. This CDR3 contains 14 residues. The CDR3 region is CASSYDWAGTEAFF. The CDR3 nucleotides read TGTGCCAGCAGTTACGACTGGGCGGGGACTGAAGCTTTCTTT.

This rearrangement joins TRBV2 to TRBJ1-6; D unresolved. This CDR3 contains 15 residues. Germline V CDR1 and CDR2: SNHLY, FYNNEI. V lost 2 bases, J lost 8 bases, and 13 bases lay in between. Here the CDR3 DNA reads TGTGCCAGCAGTGAACGGGCCCCTCTTTATTCACCCCTCCACTTT. As protein: CASSERAPLYSPLHF.

The J gene is TRBJ2-2, the V gene TRBV3-1 (or the pseudogene TRBV3-2); no reliable D call. Trimming took off 5 bases at V and 4 bases at J, with 11 bases between the two ends. This CDR3 spans 14 amino acids. CDR1 and CDR2 (germline): LGHDT, YNNKEL (reference sequence). The CDR3 reads CASSESGRTGELFF. The DNA for the CDR3 is TGTGCCAGCAGCGAGTCGGGCCGCACCGGGGAGCTGTTTTTT.